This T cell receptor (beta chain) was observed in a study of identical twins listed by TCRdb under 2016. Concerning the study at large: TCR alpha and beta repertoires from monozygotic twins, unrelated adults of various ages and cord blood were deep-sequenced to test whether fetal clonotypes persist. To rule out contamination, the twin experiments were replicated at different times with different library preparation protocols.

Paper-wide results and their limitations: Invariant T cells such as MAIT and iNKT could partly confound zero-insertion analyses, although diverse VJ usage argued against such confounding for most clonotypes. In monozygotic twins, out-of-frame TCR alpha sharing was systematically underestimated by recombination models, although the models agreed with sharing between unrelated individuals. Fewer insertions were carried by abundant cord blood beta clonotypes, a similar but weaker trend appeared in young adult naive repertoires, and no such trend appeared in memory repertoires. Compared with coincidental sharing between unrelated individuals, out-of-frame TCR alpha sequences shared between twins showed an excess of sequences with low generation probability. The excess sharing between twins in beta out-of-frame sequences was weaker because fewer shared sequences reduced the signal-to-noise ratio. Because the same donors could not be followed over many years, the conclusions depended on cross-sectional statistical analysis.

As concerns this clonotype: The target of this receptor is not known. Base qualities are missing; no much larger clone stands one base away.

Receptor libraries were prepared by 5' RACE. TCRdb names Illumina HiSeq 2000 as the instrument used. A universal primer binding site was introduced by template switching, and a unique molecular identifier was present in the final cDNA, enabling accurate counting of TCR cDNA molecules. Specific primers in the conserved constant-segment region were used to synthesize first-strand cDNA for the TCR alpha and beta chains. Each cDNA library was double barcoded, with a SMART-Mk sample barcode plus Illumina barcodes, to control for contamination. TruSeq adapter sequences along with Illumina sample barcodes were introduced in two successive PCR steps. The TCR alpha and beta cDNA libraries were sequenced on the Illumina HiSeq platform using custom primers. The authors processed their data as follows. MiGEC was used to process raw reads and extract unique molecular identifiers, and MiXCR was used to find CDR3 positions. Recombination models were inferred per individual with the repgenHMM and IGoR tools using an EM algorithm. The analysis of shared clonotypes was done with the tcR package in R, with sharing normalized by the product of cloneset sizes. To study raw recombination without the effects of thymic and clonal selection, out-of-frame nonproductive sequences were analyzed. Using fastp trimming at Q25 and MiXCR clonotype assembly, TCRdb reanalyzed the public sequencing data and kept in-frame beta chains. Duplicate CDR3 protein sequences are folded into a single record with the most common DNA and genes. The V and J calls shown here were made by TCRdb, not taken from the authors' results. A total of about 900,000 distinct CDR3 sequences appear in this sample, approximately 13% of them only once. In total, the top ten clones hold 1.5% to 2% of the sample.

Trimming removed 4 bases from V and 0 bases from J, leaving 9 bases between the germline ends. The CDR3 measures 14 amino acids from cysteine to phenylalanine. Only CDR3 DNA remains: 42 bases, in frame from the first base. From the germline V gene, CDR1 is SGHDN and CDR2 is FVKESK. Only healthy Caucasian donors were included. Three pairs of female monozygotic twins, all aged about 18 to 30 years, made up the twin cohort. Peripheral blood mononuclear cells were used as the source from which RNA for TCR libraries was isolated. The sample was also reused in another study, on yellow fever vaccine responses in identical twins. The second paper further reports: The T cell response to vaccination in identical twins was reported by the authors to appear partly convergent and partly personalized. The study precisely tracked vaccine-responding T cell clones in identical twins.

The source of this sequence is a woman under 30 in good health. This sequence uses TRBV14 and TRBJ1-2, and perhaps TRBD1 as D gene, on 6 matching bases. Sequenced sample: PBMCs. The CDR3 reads CASSPWTANYGYTF. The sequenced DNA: TGTGCCAGCAGCCCATGGACAGCTAACTATGGCTACACCTTC.